This T cell receptor beta chain was obtained from a study of blood T cell repertoires in COVID-19. Some clones are missing from TCRdb's copy, which holds only in-frame ones; the method was immunoSEQ multiplex PCR. The sample includes 25,000 to 30,000 clones, roughly 87% of them seen just once. Trimming cost V 0 bases and J 0 bases, with 14 bases left between them. Germline CDR1 is MNHNS and CDR2 is SASEGT. The CDR3 sequence is 17 residues long. The genes are TRBV6-1 and TRBJ1-2, with D possibly TRBD1 on 6 matching bases. Material: peripheral blood. This receptor was identified in a human donor in a cohort sampled during active COVID-19. CDR3: CASSEAPPTGPNYGYTF. The CDR3 nucleotides read TGTGCCAGCAGTGAAGCCCCCCCGACAGGACCTAACTATGGCTACACCTTC.